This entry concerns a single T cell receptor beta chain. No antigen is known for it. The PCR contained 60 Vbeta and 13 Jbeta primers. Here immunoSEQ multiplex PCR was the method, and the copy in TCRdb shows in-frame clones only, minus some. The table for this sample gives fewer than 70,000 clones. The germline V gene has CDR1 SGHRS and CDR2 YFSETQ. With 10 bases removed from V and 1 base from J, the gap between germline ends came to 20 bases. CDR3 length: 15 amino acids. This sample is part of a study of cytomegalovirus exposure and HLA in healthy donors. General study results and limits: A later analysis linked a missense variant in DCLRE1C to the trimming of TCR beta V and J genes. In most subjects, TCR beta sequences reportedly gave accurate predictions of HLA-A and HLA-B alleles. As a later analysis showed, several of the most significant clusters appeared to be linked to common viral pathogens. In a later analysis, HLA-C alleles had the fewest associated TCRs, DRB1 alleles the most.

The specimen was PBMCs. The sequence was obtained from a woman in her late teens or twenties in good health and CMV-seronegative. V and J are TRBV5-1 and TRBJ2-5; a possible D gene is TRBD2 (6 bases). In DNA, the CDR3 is TGCGCCTTTAGACCGACGGGAGCATCCCAAGAGACCCAGTACTTC. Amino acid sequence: CAFRPTGASQETQYF.